This T cell receptor (beta chain) derives from a study of glioma-infiltrating T cells (dated by TCRdb to 2016 to 2017). Regarding the complete study: Low-grade gliomas were represented by WHO grade II oligodendrogliomas or astrocytomas, and glioblastomas were represented by WHO grade IV tumors that were sampled at initial rather than recurrent diagnosis. The paired cohort was made up of three low-grade glioma patients, 7 to 9 primary glioblastoma patients and three non-glioma patients who contributed non-neoplastic brain tissue. Each tissue-infiltrating repertoire was compared with the same patient's peripheral blood repertoire to measure divergence between tissue and blood T-cell populations. Glioma patients received dexamethasone for six or fewer days before surgery. The sequencing target for blood libraries was roughly 4- to 11-fold coverage of roughly one million peripheral T cells. Glioma tissue, non-neoplastic brain tissue and matched peripheral blood mononuclear cells were used as sources from which TCR alpha- and beta-chain repertoires were sequenced.

This clonotype was seen a handful of times. This clone's antigen is unknown. No much larger clone exists at a distance of one base, and base qualities are not known. Broad study findings and their caveats: VJ-independent divergence between tissue and blood was below expectation in non-neoplastic patients but above expectation in all gliomas, especially low-grade gliomas. Group comparisons were based on small numbers of patients: three non-neoplastic, three low-grade glioma and about eight glioblastoma patients. Tissue and blood shared very few CDR3 sequences, a result attributed to high CDR3 diversity and limited sampling. Patients with low tissue-blood divergence were marked by a signature set of shared blood CDR3 motifs, and that set was depleted in highly divergent patients.

Immediately after resection, surgical brain or tumor specimens were cryofrozen in liquid nitrogen, and peripheral blood cells were collected at the same time. TCR alpha and beta CDR3 regions were amplified with the iRepertoire nested amplicon-rescue multiplex PCR (arm-PCR) platform from RNA. One-step reverse transcription and amplification used roughly 100-450 ng of tissue mRNA or PBMC total RNA as input. Following bead purification, Illumina adapters were added through a secondary multiplex PCR, and the libraries were then gel-purified between 200 and 400 bp. Internal 6-nucleotide barcodes were carried by the libraries and were used for demultiplexing. Sequencing of libraries was performed on an Illumina MiSeq with 2x220 or 2x250 nucleotide paired-end reads. Turning to the authors' computational methods: FLASH 1.2.11 was used to merge paired reads, and BWA-MEM then aligned the reads to the GRCh37 human genome before TRA and TRB reads were extracted. V and J assignment used an IMGT-derived reference of cassette sequences and CDR3 motifs that included pseudogenes. Reads were translated in three frames, and productive CDR3s were defined as those with a C...FGXG motif and no stop codons. Unique combinations of V-J cassette pair and CDR3 amino acid sequence were defined as clonotypes. Hamming distance filtering was applied to reads, with thresholds set by the sequence error rate of each sample in mapped regions. Starting from the raw public reads, TCRdb applied fastp trimming at Q25, assembled clones with MiXCR and retained in-frame beta chains. Rows merge per CDR3 protein into single entries with the most common DNA and genes. These V and J calls are TCRdb output, not the study's own analysis. For this sample there are roughly 350,000 distinct CDR3 sequences; about 40% appear just once. More than 10% of the sample rests with the top ten.

Its CDR3 holds 15 amino acids, cysteine through phenylalanine. Only CDR3 DNA remains: 45 bases, in frame from the first base. Taken from the germline V gene, the CDR1 and CDR2 loops are LGHNA and YSLEER. Germline trimming amounts to 3 bases on V and 4 bases on J, with 5 as the count of junction bases outside the gene matches. The TCR sequence derives from a human donor with low-grade glioma or glioblastoma, undergoing nonglioma brain surgery, or in good health (not recorded which). The rearrangement joined TRBV4-3 to TRBJ2-3; TRBD2 fits 9 bases in the junction. The sample comprised glioma tissue, nonneoplastic brain tissue, or PBMCs (not recorded which). The nucleotides read TGCGCCAGCAGCCACCGGACTAGCGCTTCAGATACGCAGTATTTT. Its translation is CASSHRTSASDTQYF.